The T cell receptor (beta chain) described here comes from a study of identical twins. MiXCR was run by TCRdb on the 5' RACE reads, yielding one entry per CDR3 protein. The sample has about 220,000 distinct CDR3 sequences, around 10% seen once. Whole-study findings and limits: Modelling approaches yielded underestimates of out-of-frame TCR alpha sharing between monozygotic twins.

V was shortened by 7 bases and J by 8 bases, with 20 bases between the two germline ends. This CDR3 spans 14 amino acids. Comments on this clonotype: Its antigen is not known.

The clonotype comes from a woman aged 18 to 35 in good health. The J gene is TRBJ1-1, the V gene TRBV12-3 or TRBV12-4; maybe TRBD1 (5 bases). The specimen was memory (CD45RO+) T cells sorted from blood. CDR3: CASTNSGGVVEAFF. CDR3 in DNA: TGTGCCAGCACTAATTCGGGGGGAGTTGTAGAAGCTTTCTTT.